This is a list of T cell receptor beta chains from one sample in a study of cytomegalovirus exposure and HLA in healthy donors. Sequencing used immunoSEQ multiplex PCR; TCRdb keeps in-frame clones, though not all of them. The data contain some 310,000 clones, approximately 86% of them seen just once; the ten biggest clones take up around 0.88%. The specimen was PBMCs. The receptors come from a man aged 25 to 40 in good health and CMV-seronegative. Each CDR3 is given with its conserved first and last residue. The D gene is left open where the match is weak. Clone sizes are given selectively: once, few, many, or a class where the clone is expanded.

CDR3nt	CDR3aa	abundance	v_gene	j_gene	d_gene
TGTGCCAGCAGTAGACTCCGACAGGGTCTTACTGAAGCTTTCTTT	CASSRLRQGLTEAFF	-	TRBV9	TRBJ1-1	TRBD1
TGTGCCAGCTCACCAACAGGGGCTTATGGCTACACCTTC	CASSPTGAYGYTF	-	TRBV18	TRBJ1-2	TRBD1
TGCGCCAGCAGCTTACAGGGGATTAATGAAAAACTGTTTTTT	CASSLQGINEKLFF	few	TRBV5-1	TRBJ1-4	TRBD1
TGTGCCAGCAGCCGCCGACAGGGCCCCACAGATACGCAGTATTTT	CASSRRQGPTDTQYF	-	TRBV7-4	TRBJ2-3	TRBD1
TGTGCCAGCAGGGCCACATCAGGGGGCATGGGTTTCCTCCACTTT	CASRATSGGMGFLHF	-	TRBV25-1	TRBJ1-6	TRBD1
TGCAGCGTTGAAGATTCTTACGGGACATCCCCGGACTCCTACGAGCAGTACTTC	CSVEDSYGTSPDSYEQYF	-	TRBV29-1	TRBJ2-7	-
TGTGCCAGCAGCTCAGGATCCTACGAGCAGTACTTC	CASSSGSYEQYF	-	TRBV11-2	TRBJ2-7	-
TGTGCCAGCAGGTCCGGGACAGGGAAGTTTGGGGGTTATGGCTACACCTTC	CASRSGTGKFGGYGYTF	-	TRBV7-2	TRBJ1-2	TRBD1
TGTGCCAGCAGCTACAGGGTTAGTTTAGACTATGGCTACACCTTC	CASSYRVSLDYGYTF	once	TRBV5-6	TRBJ1-2	-
TGTGCCAGCAGTCCGAGGGGCGGGGGGGCCACCTCTAGCACAGATACGCAGTATTTT	CASSPRGGGATSSTDTQYF	-	TRBV2	TRBJ2-3	TRBD2
TGCGCCAGCAGCCAAGATAACCGGGGACTCACAGATACGCAGTATTTT	CASSQDNRGLTDTQYF	-	TRBV4-3	TRBJ2-3	-
TGCGCCAGCAGCCCCCGGACAGGGCCCTACGAGCAGTACTTC	CASSPRTGPYEQYF	-	TRBV4-1	TRBJ2-7	TRBD1
TGCGCCAGCAGCCAGGACAGGGCAACCAAAAACATTCAGTACTTC	CASSQDRATKNIQYF	-	TRBV4-3	TRBJ2-4	TRBD1
TGTGCCAGCAGTGAATATGGCGGGAACACCATATATTTT	CASSEYGGNTIYF	-	TRBV25-1	TRBJ1-3	-
TGTGCCAGCAGCCCCCAGGCCTCCGGCACTGAAGCTTTCTTT	CASSPQASGTEAFF	-	TRBV11-2	TRBJ1-1	-
TGTGCCAGCAGTGAATACGGGACTAGCGGAACCTACGAGCAGTACTTC	CASSEYGTSGTYEQYF	-	TRBV6-1	TRBJ2-7	TRBD2
TGTGCTAGTGGTTTCAGCGGGGGGACAGATACGCAGTATTTT	CASGFSGGTDTQYF	-	TRBV12-5	TRBJ2-3	TRBD2
TGTGCCAGCAGTTTCAGGGGCGTGGATGGCTACACCTTC	CASSFRGVDGYTF	-	TRBV28	TRBJ1-2	-
TGTGCCAGCAGCTTCATGGGGCACAATCAGCCCCAGCATTTT	CASSFMGHNQPQHF	-	TRBV7-9	TRBJ1-5	-
TGCGCCAGCAGCTTGGTATCGGACACCGGGGAGCTGTTTTTT	CASSLVSDTGELFF	-	TRBV5-1	TRBJ2-2	-
TGTGCCAGCAGCTTGGACAGCCAAGAGACCCAGTACTTC	CASSLDSQETQYF	-	TRBV7-7	TRBJ2-5	-
TGTGCCAGCAGCCAAGCGGGACAGGGGTACTATGGCTACACCTTC	CASSQAGQGYYGYTF	-	TRBV4-2	TRBJ1-2	TRBD1
TGTGCCAGCTCACCAGACAGGTGGGGGTACGAGCAGTACTTC	CASSPDRWGYEQYF	-	TRBV18	TRBJ2-7	-
TGTGCCAGCAGTCTTATTTCCGTTTATGCAACTAATGAAAAACTGTTTTTT	CASSLISVYATNEKLFF	-	TRBV11-2	TRBJ1-4	-
TGTGCCAGCAGCTTAGATGGTCACAGCTCCTACGAGCAGTACTTC	CASSLDGHSSYEQYF	few	TRBV11-2	TRBJ2-7	-
TGTGCCTGGAGTTTCACAGGGGATTATGGCTACACCTTC	CAWSFTGDYGYTF	-	TRBV30	TRBJ1-2	TRBD1
TGTGCCAGCAGCGTAGCTGAGGGAGCCTACGAGCAGTACTTC	CASSVAEGAYEQYF	-	TRBV9	TRBJ2-7	-
TGTGCCAGCAGCTTAGGTCGGACCGGGGAGCTGTTTTTT	CASSLGRTGELFF	-	TRBV7-2	TRBJ2-2	-
TGTGCCAGCAGTTTATTTCCCGGATGGAGTATGAACACTGAAGCTTTCTTT	CASSLFPGWSMNTEAFF	-	TRBV27	TRBJ1-1	-
TGTGCCAGCAGATCAGACAGGATGGCTTTCTTT	CASRSDRMAFF	-	TRBV27	TRBJ1-1	-
TGTGCCAGCAGCCCCCAGGGTCTAGGACAGGGCGGTGAAAAACTGTTTTTT	CASSPQGLGQGGEKLFF	-	TRBV7-9	TRBJ1-4	TRBD1
TGTGCCAGCAGTGAAGGGACTACTAGCACAGATACGCAGTATTTT	CASSEGTTSTDTQYF	few	TRBV6-4	TRBJ2-3	TRBD2
TGTGCCAGCAGCTTAGGTTCGGGGAACACTGAAGCTTTCTTT	CASSLGSGNTEAFF	-	TRBV5-4	TRBJ1-1	-
TGCGCCAGCAGTCAGGGGGCGGCAACTGAAGCTTTCTTT	CASSQGAATEAFF	-	TRBV10-2	TRBJ1-1	TRBD1
TGTGCCAGCAGCTTAGGGGGGGATGGACAGGGACAAAATCAGCCCCAGCATTTT	CASSLGGDGQGQNQPQHF	-	TRBV7-6	TRBJ1-5	TRBD1
TGTGCCAGCAACCTAGGAGAAGGGGGAGGGTATGGCTACACCTTC	CASNLGEGGGYGYTF	-	TRBV6-5	TRBJ1-2	-
TGTGCCAGCACTAACTCTAATACGCAGTATTTT	CASTNSNTQYF	-	TRBV6-5	TRBJ2-3	-
TGTGCCAGCAGTTACTCGTGGGGGGTTAATGAAAAACTGTTTTTT	CASSYSWGVNEKLFF	-	TRBV6-5	TRBJ1-4	-
TGTGCCAGCAGCCTAACCAGGGGTGTTAACGAAAAACTGTTTTTT	CASSLTRGVNEKLFF	few	TRBV11-2	TRBJ1-4	-
TGTGCCAGCAGCTTAGGGCTAGCGGGGCCCTACGAGCAGTACTTC	CASSLGLAGPYEQYF	-	TRBV7-2	TRBJ2-7	TRBD2
TGTGCCAGCAGTTCCGCTAGCGGGTTGGGCGAGCAGTACTTC	CASSSASGLGEQYF	-	TRBV2	TRBJ2-7	TRBD2
TGCGCCAGCAGTGAGTCGGGGACAGGGCTTAACTATGGCTACACCTTC	CASSESGTGLNYGYTF	once	TRBV10-1	TRBJ1-2	TRBD1
TGTGCCAGCTCACCCAGGGATTTGGATTCTGAAGCTTTCTTT	CASSPRDLDSEAFF	-	TRBV18	TRBJ1-1	-
TGTGCCAGCAGCTTGGGGACAGGGCGAGAGACCCAGTACTTC	CASSLGTGRETQYF	-	TRBV5-6	TRBJ2-5	TRBD1
TGTGCCAGCAGTGAATTCGGGTACAATGAGCAGTTCTTC	CASSEFGYNEQFF	-	TRBV25-1	TRBJ2-1	-
TGTGCCAGCAGTCAAATCGGGACTACTCTAGGGGGCTACACCTTC	CASSQIGTTLGGYTF	-	TRBV7-9	TRBJ1-2	-
TGTGCCAGTAGTATAGTAGCAGCTGGAAACACCATATATTTT	CASSIVAAGNTIYF	-	TRBV19	TRBJ1-3	-
TGTGCCACCAGCAGAGATCAAGGGGGGGTCGGCTACACCTTC	CATSRDQGGVGYTF	-	TRBV15	TRBJ1-2	-
TGTGCCAGCAGCTTATTATCCTTTGACTATGGCTACACCTTC	CASSLLSFDYGYTF	-	TRBV7-9	TRBJ1-2	-
TGCGCCAGCAGCCCTACAGGGGGGGACACAGATACGCAGTATTTT	CASSPTGGDTDTQYF	-	TRBV5-1	TRBJ2-3	-
TGTGCCAGCAGCTTTTCCCCCCTGGGGGCAGAGACCCAGTACTTC	CASSFSPLGAETQYF	-	TRBV7-7	TRBJ2-5	-